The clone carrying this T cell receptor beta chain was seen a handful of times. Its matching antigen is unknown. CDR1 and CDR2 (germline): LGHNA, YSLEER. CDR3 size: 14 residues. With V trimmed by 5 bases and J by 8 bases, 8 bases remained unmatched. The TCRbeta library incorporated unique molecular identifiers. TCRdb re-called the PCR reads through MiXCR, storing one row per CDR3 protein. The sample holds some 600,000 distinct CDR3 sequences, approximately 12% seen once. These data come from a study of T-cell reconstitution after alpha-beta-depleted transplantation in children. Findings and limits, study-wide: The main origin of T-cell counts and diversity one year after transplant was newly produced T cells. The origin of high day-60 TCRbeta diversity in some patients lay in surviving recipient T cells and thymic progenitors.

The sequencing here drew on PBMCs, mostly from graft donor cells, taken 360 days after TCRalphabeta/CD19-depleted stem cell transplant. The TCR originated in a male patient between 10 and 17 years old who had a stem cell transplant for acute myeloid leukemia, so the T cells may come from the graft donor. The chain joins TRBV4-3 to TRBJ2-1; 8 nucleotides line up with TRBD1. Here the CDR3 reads CASSGRDRMYEQFF. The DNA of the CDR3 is TGCGCCAGCAGCGGTAGGGACAGGATGTATGAGCAGTTCTTC.